These 6 T cell receptor beta chains originate from one sample sequenced in a study of regulatory T cells in long-lasting Graves disease. TCR beta libraries were built with iRepertoire HTBI primers and Arm-PCR of CDR3 regions. MiXCR, applied by TCRdb to the multiplex PCR reads, yields one record per CDR3 protein. The data contain 310,000 or so distinct CDR3 sequences, around 20% of them seen just once; the ten biggest clones take up less than 35%. The time point: persistent/refractory GD, antithyroid drugs over 5 years with positive TRAb. Construction of the TCR library relied on RNA isolated from PBMCs. The specimen comprised peripheral blood mononuclear cells (PBMCs), sampled when the disease was refractory, from a patient treated with antithyroid drugs. The receptors originated from a female donor with Graves disease.

This clonotype was counted ten times or more. This rearrangement joins TRBV29-1 to TRBJ1-2; TRBD1 might be the D (5 bases). CDR3 length: 15 amino acids. V dropped 6 bases and J dropped 0 bases, with 17 bases sitting between them. Per the germline V gene, CDR1 is SQVTM and CDR2 is ANQGSEA. This chain's CDR3 is CSVRGSPQANYGYTF. CDR3 DNA: TGCAGCGTGAGGGGCAGTCCTCAAGCTAACTATGGCTACACCTTC.

V is TRBV19 and J is TRBJ2-5, with 8 positions matching TRBD1. The J call may be incorrect, as the DNA end agrees better with TRBJ2-1. CDR1 LNHDA and CDR2 SQIVND come from the germline V gene (reference sequence). This CDR3 is built from 16 residues. The CDR3 sequence is CASSGDRGWAYNEQFF. The CDR3 coding sequence is TGTGCCAGTAGCGGAGACAGGGGCTGGGCTTACAATGAGCAGTTCTTC.

This clonotype appeared a single time. The DNA of the CDR3 is TGTGCCAGCAGTTCAGTGAGGGCCTACAATGAGCAGTTCTTC. It is translated as CASSSVRAYNEQFF. This chain connects TRBV6-5 to TRBJ2-1, with TRBD2 as a possible D gene (5 bases). The CDR3 is 14 amino acids. V was shortened by 4 bases and J by 2 bases, with 9 bases between the two germline ends. Germline CDR1 and CDR2: MNHEY and SVGAGI.

The J gene is TRBJ1-1, the V gene TRBV15; no definite D call. V was clipped by 0 bases and J by 0 bases, with 17 bases between them. CDR1 and CDR2 from the germline V gene are LNHNV and YYDKDF (reference sequence). The CDR3 sequence is 18 residues long. CDR3: CATSRESAKALLNTEAFF. The CDR3 DNA sequence: TGTGCCACCAGCAGAGAATCTGCCAAGGCACTTTTGAACACTGAAGCTTTCTTT.

Many counts were recorded for this clonotype. This chain connects TRBV12-3 or TRBV12-4 to TRBJ2-7; D assignment may be TRBD1 or TRBD2 (6 bases each). The CDR3 extends over 15 amino acids. V was cut by 4 bases and J by 1 base, with 14 bases left in between. The CDR3: CASSSLGGLSYEQYF. CDR3 DNA sequence: TGTGCCAGCAGTTCCTTAGGGGGACTTTCCTACGAGCAGTACTTC.

The sample holds one count of this clonotype. J is TRBJ1-6 and V is TRBV9, with D tentatively TRBD1 (5 bases). CDR1 is SGDLS, CDR2 YYNGEE, per germline. Trimming left V 3 bases short and J 0 bases short, with 10 bases between. The CDR3 totals 16 residues. CDR3 DNA: TGTGCCAGCAGCGCTGGGGGAGACTCCTATAATTCACCCCTCCACTTT. As protein: CASSAGGDSYNSPLHF.